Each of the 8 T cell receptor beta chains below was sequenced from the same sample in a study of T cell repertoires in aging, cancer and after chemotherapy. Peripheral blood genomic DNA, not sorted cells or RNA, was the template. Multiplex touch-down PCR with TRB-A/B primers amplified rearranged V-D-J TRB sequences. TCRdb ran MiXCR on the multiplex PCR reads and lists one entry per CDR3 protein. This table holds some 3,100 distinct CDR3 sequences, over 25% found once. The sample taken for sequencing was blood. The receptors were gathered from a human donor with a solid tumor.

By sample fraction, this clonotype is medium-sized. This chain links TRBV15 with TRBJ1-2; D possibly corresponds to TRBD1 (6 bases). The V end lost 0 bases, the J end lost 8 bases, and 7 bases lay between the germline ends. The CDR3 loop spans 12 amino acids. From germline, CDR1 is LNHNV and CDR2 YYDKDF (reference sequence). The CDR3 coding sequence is TGTGCCACCAGCAGAGAGAGGGGGGGCTACACCTTC. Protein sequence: CATSRERGGYTF.

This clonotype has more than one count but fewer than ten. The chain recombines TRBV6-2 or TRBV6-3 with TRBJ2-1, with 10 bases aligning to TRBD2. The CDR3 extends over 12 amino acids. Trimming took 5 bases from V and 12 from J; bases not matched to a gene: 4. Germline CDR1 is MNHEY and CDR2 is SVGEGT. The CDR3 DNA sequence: TGTGCCAGCAGTCGCAGCGGGAGGGGGCAGTTCTTC. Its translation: CASSRSGRGQFF.

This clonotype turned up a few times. The CDR3 nucleotides read TGCGCCAGCAGCCCACGGCCCCGTGATGGCTACACCTTC. Translated: CASSPRPRDGYTF. The chain uses TRBV5-1 and TRBJ1-2; D call uncertain. The V end lost 4 bases, the J end lost 6 bases, and 13 bases lay between the germline ends. The germline V gene encodes CDR1 SGHRS and CDR2 YFSETQ. The CDR3 contains 13 residues. The whole variable domain, remainder taken from reference TRBV5-1 and TRBJ1-2, is KAGVTQTPRYLIKTRGQQVTLSCSPISGHRSVSWYQQTPGQGLQFLFEYFSETQRNKGNFPGRFSGRQFSNSRSEMNVSTLELGDSALYLCASSPRPRDGYTFGSGTRLTVV.

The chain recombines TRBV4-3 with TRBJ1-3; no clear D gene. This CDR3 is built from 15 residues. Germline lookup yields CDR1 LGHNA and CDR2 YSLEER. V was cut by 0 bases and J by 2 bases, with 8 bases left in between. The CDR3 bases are TGCGCCAGCAGCCAAGAATCCCAGACTGGAAACACCATATATTTT. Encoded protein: CASSQESQTGNTIYF.

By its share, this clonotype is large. DNA for the CDR3: TGCAGCGTTGAGTCCAGGGTTACCTACGAGCAGTACTTC. The encoded protein is CSVESRVTYEQYF. The chain employs TRBV29-1 and TRBJ2-7, with a tentative D call TRBD1 (5 bases). This CDR3 contains 13 residues. V was shortened by 3 bases and J by 2 bases, with 11 bases between the two germline ends. Germline assignment: CDR1 SQVTM and CDR2 ANQGSEA.

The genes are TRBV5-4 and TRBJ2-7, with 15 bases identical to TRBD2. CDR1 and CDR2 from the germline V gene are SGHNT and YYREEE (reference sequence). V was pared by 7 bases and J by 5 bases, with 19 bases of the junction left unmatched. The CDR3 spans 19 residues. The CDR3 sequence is CASQTMGGGTSGRPDEQYF. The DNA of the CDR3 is TGTGCCAGCCAAACAATGGGGGGGGGGACTAGCGGGAGGCCCGACGAGCAGTACTTC.

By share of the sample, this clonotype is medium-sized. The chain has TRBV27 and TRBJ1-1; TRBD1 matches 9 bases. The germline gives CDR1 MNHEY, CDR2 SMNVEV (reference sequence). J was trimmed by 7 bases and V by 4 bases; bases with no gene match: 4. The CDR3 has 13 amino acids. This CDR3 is CASSWTGDNEAFF. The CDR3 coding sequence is TGTGCCAGCAGTTGGACAGGGGACAATGAAGCTTTCTTT.

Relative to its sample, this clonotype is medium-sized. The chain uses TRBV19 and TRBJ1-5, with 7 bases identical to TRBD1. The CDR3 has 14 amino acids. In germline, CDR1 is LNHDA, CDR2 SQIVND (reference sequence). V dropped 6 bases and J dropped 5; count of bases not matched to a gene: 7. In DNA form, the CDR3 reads TGTGCCAGTAGCCCGACAGGGACCTATCAGCCCCAGCATTTT. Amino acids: CASSPTGTYQPQHF.